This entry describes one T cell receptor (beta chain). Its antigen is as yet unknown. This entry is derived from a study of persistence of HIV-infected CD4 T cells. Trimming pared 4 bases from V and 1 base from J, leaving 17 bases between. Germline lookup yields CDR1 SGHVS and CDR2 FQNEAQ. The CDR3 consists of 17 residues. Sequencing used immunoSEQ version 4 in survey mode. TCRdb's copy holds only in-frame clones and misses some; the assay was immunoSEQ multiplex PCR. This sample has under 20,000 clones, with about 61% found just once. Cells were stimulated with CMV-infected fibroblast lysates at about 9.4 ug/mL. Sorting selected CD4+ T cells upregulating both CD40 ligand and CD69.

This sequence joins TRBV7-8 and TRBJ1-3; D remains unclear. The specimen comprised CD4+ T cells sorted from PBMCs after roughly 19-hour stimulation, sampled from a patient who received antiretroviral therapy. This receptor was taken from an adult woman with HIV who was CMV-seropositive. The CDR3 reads CASSYIGATVSGNTIYF. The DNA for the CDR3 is TGTGCCAGCAGCTACATAGGAGCCACAGTATCTGGAAACACCATATATTTT. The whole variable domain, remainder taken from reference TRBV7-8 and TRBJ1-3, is GAGVSQSPRYKVAKRGQDVALRCDPISGHVSLFWYQQALGQGPEFLTYFQNEAQLDKSGLPSDRFFAERPEGSVSTLKIQRTQQEDSAVYLCASSYIGATVSGNTIYFGEGSWLTVV.